This T cell receptor beta chain was obtained from a study of blood T cell repertoires in COVID-19. Study overall: There were acute and convalescent COVID-19 samples, and they came from the United States, Italy and Spain.

CDR3 size: 13 residues. Germline CDR1 SGHRS, CDR2 YFSETQ. V dropped 4 bases and J dropped 4 bases, with 11 bases sitting between them. The repertoire was sequenced with immunoSEQ multiplex PCR; TCRdb's copy has only in-frame clones and lacks some. The sample consists of 150,000 to 200,000 clones, 86% of them appearing once. Material for sequencing was PBMCs or T cells enriched from blood (not recorded which). This TCR derives from a woman aged 40 to 50 in a cohort exposed to, infected with or recovered from COVID-19 (not recorded which). The chain links TRBV5-1 to TRBJ1-2; D not resolved. CDR3 sequence reads: CASSPTGVYGYTF. CDR3 sequence (DNA): TGCGCCAGCAGCCCGACGGGAGTCTATGGCTACACCTTC.